Sequencing of this TCR beta chain was carried out in a study of shared clonotypes between healthy human individuals. Whole-study context: CD4 naive and CD4 memory each took three plates per donor, while CD8 naive took two and CD8 memory one.

Libraries were prepared by immunoSEQ multiplex PCR; TCRdb keeps only in-frame clonotypes and omits some of them. The data show some 2.1 million clones, over 85% seen once. Trimming removed 5 bases from V and 10 bases from J; junction bases left unmatched: 10. The CDR3 is 14 amino acids. Germline loops: CDR1 MDHEN, CDR2 SYDVKM. Study-wide results and caveats: The sharing of 4.5% to 5% of naive CD4 clonotypes was seen across several donors.

Points on this clone: Its cognate antigen is unknown.

CD45RO-negative, CCR7-positively selected cells formed the naive CD8 fraction, excluding terminally differentiated effector memory CD45RA+ cells. The sample consisted of naive CD8+ T cells from PBMCs. This sequence was found in a man between 18 and 29 years old in good health. Some clones in this sample may be carry-over from other donors' samples. The V call is TRBV28, the J call TRBJ2-2; 7 positions agree with TRBD1. CDR3 amino acids: CASSTGQVGVELFF. DNA of the CDR3: TGTGCCAGCAGTACCGGACAGGTCGGAGTGGAGCTGTTTTTT.